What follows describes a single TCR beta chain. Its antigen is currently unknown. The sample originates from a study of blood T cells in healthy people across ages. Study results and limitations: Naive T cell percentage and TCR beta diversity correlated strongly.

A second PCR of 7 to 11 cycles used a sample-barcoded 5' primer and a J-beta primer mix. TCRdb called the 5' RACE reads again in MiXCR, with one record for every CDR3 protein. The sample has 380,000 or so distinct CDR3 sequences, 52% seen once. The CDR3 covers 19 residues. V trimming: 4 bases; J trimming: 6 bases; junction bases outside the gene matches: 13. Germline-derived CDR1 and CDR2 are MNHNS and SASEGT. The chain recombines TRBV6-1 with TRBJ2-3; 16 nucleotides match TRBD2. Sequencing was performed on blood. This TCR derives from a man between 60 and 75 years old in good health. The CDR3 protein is CASSATGTSGGAGPDTQYF. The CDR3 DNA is TGTGCCAGCAGTGCAACGGGGACTAGCGGGGGGGCGGGACCCGATACGCAGTATTTT.